This T cell receptor beta chain was sequenced during a study of blood T cell repertoires in COVID-19. In the authors' methods: Reference gene primer amplification in the assay estimated nucleated cell counts. Sequenced by immunoSEQ multiplex PCR; TCRdb stores in-frame clones only, minus some. V, J and clone size are those of that table, while D and trimming were read from the DNA. The table lists a few hundred thousand clones, about 91% of them singletons. The CDR3 runs 15 residues. V dropped 5 bases and J dropped 5; count of bases not matched to a gene: 10. CDR1 KGHSH and CDR2 LQKENI come from the germline V gene.

The sample taken for sequencing was peripheral blood. This receptor was identified in a woman aged 50 to 65 with COVID-19, enrolled during active disease. The rearrangement joins TRBV18 to TRBJ1-1; 8 nucleotides agree with TRBD1. This CDR3 is CASSALDRGATEAFF. CDR3 DNA: TGTGCCAGCTCAGCCCTTGACAGGGGAGCGACTGAAGCTTTCTTT.